This TCR beta chain appears in the sequencing data of a study of blood T cell repertoires in COVID-19. Profiled with immunoSEQ multiplex PCR; TCRdb holds only in-frame clones, not every one. In the table there are about 87,000 clones, over 70% of which are singletons. V was cut by 4 bases and J by 1 base, with 8 bases left in between. CDR1 is KGHSH, CDR2 LQKENI, per germline. The CDR3 sequence is 13 residues long. V is TRBV18 and J is TRBJ2-7, with a weak D call TRBD2 (5 bases). The origin of this receptor is a woman in her forties or fifties with acute or convalescent COVID-19. The sequenced sample consisted of peripheral blood. CDR3 DNA: TGTGCCAGCTCACGCCGGGATTCCTACGAGCAGTACTTC. Translating it yields CASSRRDSYEQYF.